Here is one T cell receptor beta chain with its context. As yet, its antigen is unknown. At one end the junction does not follow the germline gene, possibly because of a read error. The assay was immunoSEQ multiplex PCR, and TCRdb's table has in-frame clones only and misses some. The sample lists fewer than 150,000 clones, about nine tenths occurring once. The data were obtained in a study of T cell responses to AZD1222 COVID-19 vaccine. Study observations and caveats: There were mostly white British donors and more females than males, and clonal diversity was possibly underestimated. Rises in breadth and depth of Spike-specific TCRs came after two AZD1222 doses. The repertoires were collected only after the peak T cell response.

The germline CDR1 and CDR2 sequences are LGHNA and YNFKEQ. This CDR3 contains 18 residues. The sequence came from an adult in good health. The chain employs TRBV4-2 and TRBJ1-5, with 8 nucleotides matching TRBD1. This material consisted of peripheral blood, taken on day 0 of AZD1222 vaccination. The CDR3 region is CASSQDFQGALGNQPQHF. The CDR3 nucleotides read TGTGCCAGCAGTCAAGATTTTCAGGGGGCATTGGGCAATCAGCCCCAGCATTTT.